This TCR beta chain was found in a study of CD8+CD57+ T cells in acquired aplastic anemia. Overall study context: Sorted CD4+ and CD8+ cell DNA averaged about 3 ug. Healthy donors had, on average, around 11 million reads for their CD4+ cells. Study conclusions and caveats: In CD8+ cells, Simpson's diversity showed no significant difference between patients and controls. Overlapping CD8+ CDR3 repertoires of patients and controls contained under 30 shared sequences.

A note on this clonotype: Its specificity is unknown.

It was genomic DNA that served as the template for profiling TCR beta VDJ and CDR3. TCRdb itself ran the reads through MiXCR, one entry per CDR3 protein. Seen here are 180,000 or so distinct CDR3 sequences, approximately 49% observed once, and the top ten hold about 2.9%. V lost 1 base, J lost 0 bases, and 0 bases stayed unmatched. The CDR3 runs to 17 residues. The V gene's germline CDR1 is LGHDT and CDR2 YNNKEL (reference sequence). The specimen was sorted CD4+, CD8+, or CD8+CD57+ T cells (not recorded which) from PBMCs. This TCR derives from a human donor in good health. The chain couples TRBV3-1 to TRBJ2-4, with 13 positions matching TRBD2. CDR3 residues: CASSQGLAGGAKNIQYF. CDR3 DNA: TGTGCCAGCAGCCAAGGACTAGCGGGAGGAGCCAAAAACATTCAGTACTTC. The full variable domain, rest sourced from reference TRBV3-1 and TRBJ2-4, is DTAVSQTPKYLVTQMGNDKSIKCEQNLGHDTMYWYKQDSKKFLKIMFSYNNKELIINETVPNRFSPKSPDKAHLNLHINSLELGDSAVYFCASSQGLAGGAKNIQYFGAGTRLSVL.